The 26 T cell receptor beta chains below all came from one sample that was sequenced in a study of vaccination and CD4 T cells after COVID-19. These receptors have no identified antigens. Treatment in this sample: roughly 10-day PBMC culture with coronavirus spike peptide pools or control peptides (ViraFEST assay). CD4+ T lymphocytes from the unexposed donor were collected before the COVID-19 pandemic (2011-2018). The Oncomine TCR Beta short-read assay sequenced DNA from cultured CD4+ T cells. TCRdb reprocessed the PCR reads with MiXCR, giving one entry per CDR3 protein. This table holds about 5,400 distinct CDR3 sequences, approximately 35% found once. The specimen was CD4+ T cells from blood, cultured in vitro. The receptor source for this set is a human donor in good health.

This clonotype came up a few times. This chain connects TRBV11-3 to TRBJ2-1, with D possibly being TRBD2 (7 bases). Germline V gene sequence: CDR1 SGHNT, CDR2 YENEEA. Trimming took off 1 base at V and 4 bases at J, with 14 bases between the two ends. The CDR3 loop spans 16 amino acids. The CDR3 spells CASSLGGGWTYNEQFF. The DNA for the CDR3 is TGTGCCAGCAGCTTAGGGGGGGGCTGGACTTACAATGAGCAGTTCTTC.

CDR3 residues: CASNPARGRQPQHF. The CDR3 nucleotides read TGTGCCAGCAACCCCGCAAGGGGGCGTCAGCCCCAGCATTTT. The chain joins TRBV6-2 or TRBV6-3 to TRBJ1-5; 7 bases agree with TRBD1. The CDR3 spans 14 residues. V trimming: 7 bases; J trimming: 6 bases; junction bases outside the gene matches: 9. Germline V gene sequence: CDR1 MNHEY, CDR2 SVGEGT.

This clonotype was observed a handful of times. The genes are TRBV27 and TRBJ2-3; D not certain. The ends were cut back, 0 bases at V and 4 bases at J, with 5 bases in the middle. Per germline, CDR1 MNHEY and CDR2 SMNVEV (reference sequence). The CDR3 sequence is 13 residues long. The CDR3 region has the DNA TGTGCCAGCAGTTTATCGTCACCAGATACGCAGTATTTT. Its translation is CASSLSSPDTQYF.

The gene calls are TRBV2 and TRBJ1-1; 7 bases map to TRBD1. Trimming removed 4 bases from V and 0 bases from J; junction bases left unmatched: 5. The CDR3 totals 15 residues. Germline V lookup: CDR1 SNHLY, CDR2 FYNNEI. The CDR3 DNA follows: TGTGCCAGCAGTGTGGAGGGGGCTATGAACACTGAAGCTTTCTTT. Its translation: CASSVEGAMNTEAFF.

The CDR3 loop is CASSVGRALNTEAFF. The CDR3 nucleotides are TGTGCCAGCAGTGTCGGAAGGGCCTTGAACACTGAAGCTTTCTTT. The chain is built from TRBV6-1 and TRBJ1-1; no definite D call. Germline CDR1 MNHNS, CDR2 SASEGT. The V gene lost 4 bases and the J gene lost 0 bases, with 12 bases spanning the gap. The CDR3 is 15 amino acids.

The rearrangement links TRBV6-1 to TRBJ2-2; D not certain. The CDR3 runs 12 residues. V was pared by 8 bases and J by 8 bases, with 12 bases between. Germline assignment: CDR1 MNHNS and CDR2 SASEGT. The CDR3: CASLRFGGELFF. The CDR3 coding sequence is TGTGCCAGCCTCCGGTTCGGGGGGGAGCTGTTTTTT.

This clonotype was found a few times. Written as DNA, the CDR3 is TGTGCCAGTAGTGTTGGGATTGGCTATGGCTACACCTTC. Amino acids: CASSVGIGYGYTF. This rearrangement joins TRBV19 to TRBJ1-2; D gene uncertain. Per germline, CDR1 LNHDA and CDR2 SQIVND (reference sequence). This CDR3 is 13 amino acids long. V was trimmed by 5 bases and J by 4 bases, leaving 11 bases between them.

The chain employs TRBV10-2 and TRBJ2-2; TRBD2 aligns across 11 bases. The CDR3 contains 14 residues. The V and J ends lost 8 bases and 4 bases, in that order; junction bases with no gene match: 3. Germline assignment: CDR1 WSHSY and CDR2 SAAADI. CDR3 nucleotide sequence: TGCGCCAGCCTAGCGGGGGGACGCACCGGGGAGCTGTTTTTT. Translating gives CASLAGGRTGELFF.

By proportion, this clonotype is large. This chain links TRBV7-2 with TRBJ1-2; D is unclear. This CDR3 region has 12 residues. V was pared by 2 bases and J by 8 bases, with 9 bases between. The V gene's germline CDR1 is SGHTA and CDR2 FQGNSA. CDR3 sequence: CASSLYGEGYTF. The DNA of the CDR3 is TGTGCCAGCAGCTTATATGGTGAAGGCTACACCTTC.

This clonotype was recorded only once. At one boundary the junction diverges from the germline segment, which might be a read error. The V and J genes are TRBV7-2 and TRBJ2-5; unclear D gene. The length of the CDR3 is 12 residues. The germline V gene encodes CDR1 SGHTA and CDR2 FQGNSA. The CDR3, as DNA: TGCGCCAGCAGCTCCCTAGGAGAGACCCAGTACTTC. Its protein product is CASSSLGETQYF.

The chain combines TRBV21-1 with TRBJ1-1. TRBV21-1 is annotated as a pseudogene. The CDR3 contains 15 residues. CDR3 loop: CASSPSGRMDTEAFF. The CDR3 DNA reads as TGTGCCAGCAGCCCGAGTGGCCGAATGGACACTGAAGCTTTCTTT.

The CDR3 loop reads CASSPPLKDEQYF. CDR3 DNA: TGTGCCAGCAGCCCCCCTCTTAAGGACGAGCAGTACTTC. The chain uses TRBV9 and TRBJ2-7; no firm D call. The CDR3 runs 13 residues. V shed 4 bases and J shed 5 bases, with 13 bases lying between them. From germline, CDR1 is SGDLS and CDR2 YYNGEE.

This sequence joins TRBV6-2 or TRBV6-3 and TRBJ2-7, with 14 bases aligning to TRBD2. This CDR3 region has 18 residues. The junction had 14 bases not matched to a gene; V was cut back by 7 bases and J by 3 bases. CDR1 MNHEY and CDR2 SVGEGT come from the germline V gene. As DNA, the CDR3 is TGTGCCAGCACCAAAATACGGACTAGCGGGGGGACCGACTACGAGCAGTACTTC. The encoded protein is CASTKIRTSGGTDYEQYF.

The chain has TRBV12-3 or TRBV12-4 and TRBJ1-1, with D perhaps TRBD1 (6 bases). The CDR3 contains 14 residues. Trimming removed 6 bases from V and 4 bases from J, with 15 bases in between. The CDR3 reads CASRADSARTEAFF. CDR3 DNA: TGTGCCAGCAGGGCGGACAGCGCCCGCACTGAAGCTTTCTTT.

This clonotype turned up a few times. V usage is TRBV20-1 and J usage is TRBJ2-1, with 12 bases lining up with TRBD2. The length of the CDR3 is 15 residues. Germline V CDR1 and CDR2: DFQATT, SNEGSKA (reference sequence). Unmatched junction bases numbered 4, after V lost 1 base and J lost 6 bases. CDR3 coding DNA: TGCAGTGCTAGAGCGCGGACTAGCGGGGTCAATGAGCAGTTCTTC. Its translation: CSARARTSGVNEQFF.

In its sample, this clonotype was seen a few times. This chain links TRBV20-1 with TRBJ1-4, with D possibly TRBD1 on 6 matching bases. With 6 bases removed from V and 1 base from J, the gap between germline ends came to 15 bases. The CDR3 is 15 residues long. CDR1 and CDR2 from the germline V gene are DFQATT and SNEGSKA (reference sequence). Here the CDR3 reads CSAQSNRETNEKLFF. In DNA form, the CDR3 reads TGCAGTGCCCAATCGAACAGGGAAACTAATGAAAAACTGTTTTTT.

V and J are TRBV15 and TRBJ1-2; possibly TRBD1 for D (5 bases). Trimming took 1 base from V and 7 from J, leaving 10 bases between them. The CDR3 contains 13 residues. CDR1 LNHNV and CDR2 YYDKDF come from the germline V gene (reference sequence). The CDR3 region is CATSRGGRGGYTF. The CDR3, as DNA: TGTGCCACCAGCAGAGGGGGCCGGGGTGGCTACACCTTC.

This clonotype is medium-sized by share. The chain carries TRBV4-1 and TRBJ2-5, with 9 bases fitting TRBD2. This CDR3 is 18 amino acids long. The germline gives CDR1 MGHRA, CDR2 YSYEKL. V was pared by 0 bases and J by 5 bases, with 13 bases of the junction left unmatched. CDR3 region: CASSQDRTSGFLEETQYF. In nucleotides, the CDR3 is TGCGCCAGCAGCCAAGATCGTACTAGCGGGTTCCTGGAGGAGACCCAGTACTTC.

The rearrangement links TRBV12-3 or TRBV12-4 to TRBJ1-5; D is uncertain. V was pared by 7 bases and J by 3 bases, with 10 bases between. The length of the CDR3 is 13 residues. This CDR3 is CASMGRPNQPQHF. The CDR3 coding sequence is TGTGCCAGCATGGGGAGACCCAATCAGCCCCAGCATTTT.

The chain uses TRBV24-1 and TRBJ2-7, with 8 bases aligning to TRBD1. Trimming took 7 bases from V and 7 from J; bases not matched to a gene: 17. CDR3 size: 16 residues. Looked up from germline, CDR1 is KGHDR and CDR2 is SFDVKD. The CDR3 DNA reads TGTGCCACCAGCGGCCCTTATGGACAGGGAAGTCAAGAGCAGTACTTC. Its translation is CATSGPYGQGSQEQYF.

The V and J genes are TRBV10-3 and TRBJ2-3, with D possibly TRBD1 on 6 matching bases. The CDR3 consists of 13 residues. Trimming removed 3 bases from V and 6 bases from J, with 10 bases in between. Germline CDR1 ENHRY, CDR2 SYGVKD. CDR3 DNA sequence: TGTGCCATCAGTGAACAGGGTGGGGATACGCAGTATTTT. Encoded protein: CAISEQGGDTQYF.

The V and J genes are TRBV24-1 and TRBJ2-1; D not certain. Trimming pared 8 bases from V and 5 bases from J, leaving 6 bases between. CDR1 KGHDR and CDR2 SFDVKD come from the germline V gene. The CDR3 has 11 residues. The CDR3 coding sequence is TGTGCCACCAACGATGACAATGAGCAGTTCTTC. Encoded protein: CATNDDNEQFF.

This clonotype was counted a few times. The rearrangement links TRBV6-1 to TRBJ1-2; D is undetermined. V was cut by 6 bases and J by 1 base, with 3 bases left in between. Germline V CDR1 and CDR2: MNHNS, SASEGT. The CDR3 spans 11 residues. CDR3 residues: CASSLNYGYTF. The CDR3 DNA follows: TGTGCCAGCAGCCTTAACTATGGCTACACCTTC.

This clonotype appeared once. The chain joins TRBV7-6 to TRBJ2-3; D gene ambiguous. Germline V gene data show CDR1 as SGHVS and CDR2 as FNYEAQ. Deletions cut 5 bases from V and 7 bases from J, with 25 bases between. The CDR3 runs 17 residues. The CDR3, as DNA: TGTGCCAGCAGCCCCCGACCCAGCGAGACAAACGCTTATACGCAGTATTTT. It translates to CASSPRPSETNAYTQYF.

This clonotype was counted a single time. The chain uses TRBV11-2 and TRBJ1-2; possible D gene TRBD1, 5 bases. V gave up 0 bases and J gave up 4 bases, with 12 bases separating them. The CDR3 covers 15 residues. Germline V gives CDR1 SGHAT, CDR2 FQNNGV. The CDR3 sequence is CASSLEKGPGYGYTF. The CDR3 DNA is TGTGCCAGCAGCTTAGAGAAGGGGCCAGGCTATGGCTACACCTTC.

This clonotype rates as medium-sized. The gene calls are TRBV20-1 and TRBJ1-6; 10 bases are shared with TRBD1. Germline V gives CDR1 DFQATT, CDR2 SNEGSKA (reference sequence). The CDR3 length is 14 residues. The trim removed 2 bases at V and 9 bases at J, leaving 4 bases unmatched. CDR3 region: CSARPGQGSSPLHF. As DNA, the CDR3 is TGCAGTGCTAGACCGGGACAGGGGTCTTCACCCCTCCACTTT.